Below are 21 T cell receptor beta chains sequenced from a single sample in a study of cytomegalovirus exposure and HLA in healthy donors (dated by TCRdb to 2016 to 2017). To prepare the library, the immunoSEQ multiplex PCR assay was applied. In its TCRdb copy, this immuneACCESS table keeps in-frame sequences only and misses some clones. Where compared with another copy, unresolved V genes explain less than half of these, and the others have no known cause. A total of about 78,000 clones appear in this sample, 90% to 96% of them only once. About 1.6% of the sample rests with the top ten. The specimen was PBMCs. Receptors originate from a man aged 18 to 35 in good health and CMV-seropositive.

The chain has TRBV30 and TRBJ1-1; perhaps TRBD1 as D (6 bases). Germline CDR1 GTSNPN, CDR2 SVGIG (reference sequence). The CDR3 covers 12 residues. V gave up 5 bases and J gave up 1 base, with 8 bases separating them. DNA of the CDR3: TGTGCCTGGGAGGACAGGAACACTGAAGCTTTCTTT. This encodes CAWEDRNTEAFF.

The chain couples TRBV28 to TRBJ2-3, with D possibly TRBD1 on 6 matching bases. CDR3 size: 19 residues. Trimming shortened V by 6 bases and J by 2 bases, and 27 bases separated the two germline ends. Germline values: CDR1 MDHEN, CDR2 SYDVKM. Written as DNA, the CDR3 is TGTGCCAGCAGGTTAACCCCCCAGGGGAAGGGATTTCTCACAGATACGCAGTATTTT. Translating gives CASRLTPQGKGFLTDTQYF.

This chain joins TRBV11-3 and TRBJ2-3; D perhaps matches TRBD1 (5 bases). The ends were cut back, 1 base at V and 6 bases at J, with 11 bases in the middle. Germline V gene data show CDR1 as SGHNT and CDR2 as YENEEA. The CDR3 sequence is 14 residues long. CDR3 residues: CASSLAGPMDTQYF. The CDR3 DNA reads as TGTGCCAGCAGCTTAGCAGGGCCAATGGATACGCAGTATTTT.

The genes are TRBV6-1 and TRBJ1-2, with 10 positions matching TRBD1. The CDR3 is 15 residues long. Germline lookup yields CDR1 MNHNS and CDR2 SASEGT. V trimming: 6 bases; J trimming: 8 bases; junction bases outside the gene matches: 12. The CDR3 DNA sequence: TGTGCCAGCAGCCGGGACAGGGGCGGCTTACGAGGCTACACCTTC. Translated: CASSRDRGGLRGYTF.

The V call is TRBV5-6, the J call TRBJ2-1; 7 nucleotides align to TRBD2. The V segment lost 4 bases and the J segment 0 bases; nucleotides outside the gene matches: 7. The CDR3 has 16 amino acids. Germline V gives CDR1 SGHDT, CDR2 YYEEEE. CDR3 in DNA: TGTGCCAGCAGCGCCGTGGAGCGGGACTCCTACAATGAGCAGTTCTTC. Its translation: CASSAVERDSYNEQFF.

V is TRBV7-9 and J is TRBJ2-1; 9 bases are shared with TRBD2. Germline V gene sequence: CDR1 SEHNR, CDR2 FQNEAQ (reference sequence). The CDR3 runs 16 residues. The ends lost 4 bases at V and 5 bases at J; junction bases unmatched: 9. CDR3 loop: CASSSSVSGRHNEQFF. CDR3 DNA: TGTGCCAGCAGCTCCTCGGTCAGCGGGAGGCACAATGAGCAGTTCTTC. Based on the CDR3 plus reference TRBV7-9 and TRBJ2-1, the full variable domain is DTGVSQNPRHKITKRGQNVTFRCDPISEHNRLYWYRQTLGQGPEFLTYFQNEAQLEKSRLLSDRFSAERPKGSFSTLEIQRTEQGDSAMYLCASSSSVSGRHNEQFFGPGTRLTVL.

This clone has a handful of counts. This rearrangement joins TRBV2 to TRBJ2-7, with D unclear. V gave up 9 bases and J gave up 3 bases, with 9 bases separating them. The germline CDR1 and CDR2 sequences are SNHLY and FYNNEI. This CDR3 has 11 residues. CDR3 sequence: CARQTDYEQYF. The DNA for the CDR3 is TGTGCCAGACAAACAGACTACGAGCAGTACTTC.

By share of the sample, this clone is medium-sized (0.01 to 0.1%). The chain joins TRBV27 to TRBJ2-1, with 12 bases lining up with TRBD2. The junction had 5 bases not matched to a gene; V was cut back by 8 bases and J by 3 bases. The CDR3 totals 15 residues. Germline values: CDR1 MNHEY, CDR2 SMNVEV (reference sequence). This CDR3 reads CASGLAGGYYNEQFF. CDR3 nucleotide sequence: TGTGCCAGCGGCCTAGCGGGAGGGTACTACAATGAGCAGTTCTTC.

The rearrangement uses TRBV6-1 and TRBJ1-2; tentative D call: TRBD1 (5 bases). Germline V CDR1 and CDR2: MNHNS, SASEGT. CDR3 length equals 16 residues. Trimming cost V 2 bases and J 4 bases, with 17 bases left between them. CDR3 sequence: CASSEHSLGVFYGYTF. In DNA, the CDR3 is TGTGCCAGCAGTGAACATTCATTAGGGGTGTTCTATGGCTACACCTTC.

V gene TRBV10-3 combines with J gene TRBJ2-7, with 15 nucleotides matching TRBD2. Losses at the gene ends were 6 bases for V and 5 bases for J; bases not matched to a gene: 2. Germline CDR1 reads ENHRY; CDR2 reads SYGVKD. This CDR3 is 14 amino acids long. The CDR3 DNA is TGTGCCATCAGGGGACTAGCGGGAGGAGACGAGCAGTACTTC. It is translated as CAIRGLAGGDEQYF.

The chain couples TRBV10-2 to TRBJ2-5; 10 bases map to TRBD2. With V trimmed by 8 bases and J by 5 bases, 8 bases remained unmatched. CDR3 length: 14 residues. Germline lookup yields CDR1 WSHSY and CDR2 SAAADI. CDR3 nucleotide sequence: TGCGCCAGCGGATTAGCGGGAGGTGAGGAGACCCAGTACTTC. Translation gives CASGLAGGEETQYF.

The chain uses TRBV29-1 and TRBJ2-7; 8 bases match TRBD2. Per germline, CDR1 SQVTM and CDR2 ANQGSEA. V shed 4 bases and J 6 bases; nucleotides not matched to a gene: 5. CDR3 size: 12 residues. The CDR3 here is CSVGAGDAEQYF. CDR3 bases: TGCAGCGTTGGAGCGGGAGACGCCGAGCAGTACTTC.

The V call is TRBV30, the J call TRBJ2-3; tentative D call: TRBD1 (6 bases). The CDR3 runs to 16 residues. V was shortened by 1 base and J by 3 bases, with 17 bases between the two germline ends. Per the germline V gene, CDR1 is GTSNPN and CDR2 is SVGIG (reference sequence). The CDR3 sequence is CAWSGLGASWTDTQYF. The CDR3 nucleotides read TGTGCCTGGAGTGGTCTGGGGGCCAGTTGGACAGATACGCAGTATTTT.

The chain uses TRBV30 and TRBJ2-7; a weak D match, TRBD2 (6 bases). The CDR3 covers 12 residues. V was pared by 6 bases and J by 0 bases, with 9 bases between. CDR1 is GTSNPN and CDR2 is SVGIG in the germline V gene (reference sequence). CDR3 protein: CACRGSSYEQYF. The CDR3 DNA reads TGTGCCTGTCGGGGGAGCTCCTACGAGCAGTACTTC. Filled out from reference TRBV30 and TRBJ2-7, the complete variable domain reads SQTIHQWPATLVQPVGSPLSLECTVEGTSNPNLYWYRQAAGRGLQLLFYSVGIGQISSEVPQNLSASRPQDRQFILSSKKLLLSDSGFYLCACRGSSYEQYFGPGTRLTVT.

V and J are TRBV4-1 and TRBJ1-1; 7 bases fit TRBD1. The V and J ends lost 4 bases and 3 bases, in that order; junction bases with no gene match: 5. Germline V gives CDR1 MGHRA, CDR2 YSYEKL. The CDR3 sequence is 14 residues long. CDR3 sequence (DNA): TGCGCCAGCAGCCCCGCCAGGGGGTACACTGAAGCTTTCTTT. This sequence encodes CASSPARGYTEAFF.

V is TRBV5-1 and J is TRBJ2-2; 7 bases line up with TRBD1. The CDR3 is made up of 15 amino acids. The V segment lost 0 bases and the J segment 1 base; nucleotides outside the gene matches: 0. The V gene's germline CDR1 is SGHRS and CDR2 YFSETQ. This CDR3 is CASSLGDRNTGELFF. CDR3 DNA: TGCGCCAGCAGCTTGGGGGACAGGAACACCGGGGAGCTGTTTTTT. The whole variable domain, filled in from reference TRBV5-1 and TRBJ2-2, reads KAGVTQTPRYLIKTRGQQVTLSCSPISGHRSVSWYQQTPGQGLQFLFEYFSETQRNKGNFPGRFSGRQFSNSRSEMNVSTLELGDSALYLCASSLGDRNTGELFFGEGSRLTVL.

This chain connects TRBV30 to TRBJ1-1; a possible D gene is TRBD1 (6 bases). Germline values: CDR1 GTSNPN, CDR2 SVGIG (reference sequence). This CDR3 comprises 12 residues. V lost 4 bases and J 4 bases, leaving 10 bases between the germline ends. The CDR3 DNA follows: TGTGCCTGGAACAGGGTGGCCACTGAAGCTTTCTTT. Protein: CAWNRVATEAFF.

The CDR3 spells CASSFAGWYNEQFF. CDR3 nucleotides: TGTGCCAGCAGCTTCGCAGGGTGGTACAATGAGCAGTTCTTC. V is TRBV5-6 and J is TRBJ2-1; possible D gene TRBD1, 5 bases. Germline V gene sequence: CDR1 SGHDT, CDR2 YYEEEE. The ends were cut back, 2 bases at V and 4 bases at J, with 10 bases in the middle. This CDR3 has 14 amino acids.

The rearrangement joins TRBV27 to TRBJ1-5, with 8 bases identical to TRBD1. The CDR3 length is 16 residues. CDR1 MNHEY and CDR2 SMNVEV come from the germline V gene (reference sequence). The J segment lost 0 bases and the V segment lost 6 bases, leaving 7 bases of the junction unmatched. The CDR3 region has the DNA TGTGCCAGCAGCCCTACAGGGGGACGTAGCAATCAGCCCCAGCATTTT. Amino acids: CASSPTGGRSNQPQHF.

A note on this clone: An end of the junction does not agree with germline; a read error may underlie this. This chain uses TRBV6-6 with TRBJ2-7, with 8 bases matching TRBD2. Germline-derived CDR1 and CDR2 are MNHNY and SVGAGI (reference sequence). The CDR3 loop spans 14 amino acids. CDR3: CASSWSGRTYEQYF. The CDR3 region has the DNA TGTGCCAGTAGTTGGAGCGGGAGAACCTACGAGCAGTACTTC.

The V and J genes are TRBV19 and TRBJ2-5; possible D gene TRBD2, 6 bases. From germline, CDR1 is LNHDA and CDR2 SQIVND (reference sequence). V was pared by 4 bases and J by 2 bases, with 14 bases between. CDR3 size: 15 residues. The CDR3 spells CASSSGLGGQETQYF. Written as DNA, the CDR3 is TGTGCCAGTAGTAGCGGGCTGGGAGGTCAAGAGACCCAGTACTTC.